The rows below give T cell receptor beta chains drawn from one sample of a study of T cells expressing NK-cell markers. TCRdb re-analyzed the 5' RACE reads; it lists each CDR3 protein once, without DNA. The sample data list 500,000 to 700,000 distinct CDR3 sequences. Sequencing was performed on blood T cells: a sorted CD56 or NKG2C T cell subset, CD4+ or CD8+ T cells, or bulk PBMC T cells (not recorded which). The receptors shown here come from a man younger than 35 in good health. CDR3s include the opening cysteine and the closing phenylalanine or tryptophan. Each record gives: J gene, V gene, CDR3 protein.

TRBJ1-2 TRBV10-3 CAIAGGGPIDYGYTF
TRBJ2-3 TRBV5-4 CASSRDRGGADTQYF
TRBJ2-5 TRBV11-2 CASSTGPQSRETQYF
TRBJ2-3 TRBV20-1 CSTYTLAGDTDTQYF
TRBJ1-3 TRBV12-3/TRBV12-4 CASVLTGGPQYF
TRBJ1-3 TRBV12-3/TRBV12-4 CASRAGGYNTIYF
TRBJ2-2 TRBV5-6 CASSLPDGVRREVNTGELFF
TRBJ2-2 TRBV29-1 CSAYSRQGRSGNTGELFF
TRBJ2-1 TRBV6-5 CASSYSGTSSYNEQFF
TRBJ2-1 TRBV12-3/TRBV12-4 CASSLDGRVGEQFF
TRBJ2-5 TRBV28 CASSFWSSGSYQETQYF
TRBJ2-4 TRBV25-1 CASSSQGVGIQYF
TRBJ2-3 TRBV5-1 CASSKDSAPDTQYF
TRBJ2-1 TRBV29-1 CSVEDPPTRSEQFF
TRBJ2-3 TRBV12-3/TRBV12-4 CASRLDRPSTDTQYF
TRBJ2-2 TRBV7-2 CASSLAQTNTGELFF
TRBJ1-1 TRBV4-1 CASSPRRRQEDEAFF
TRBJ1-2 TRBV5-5 CASSFTGFPQNDGYTF
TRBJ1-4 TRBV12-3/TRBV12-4 CASSLGSFNEKLFF
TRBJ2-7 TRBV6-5 CASSRRDPAYEQYF
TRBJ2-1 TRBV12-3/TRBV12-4 CASSLATGISYNEQFF
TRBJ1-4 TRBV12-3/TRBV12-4 CASRDRGPNEKLFF
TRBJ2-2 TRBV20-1 CSANGPQGTGELFF
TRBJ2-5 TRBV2 CASRPTSGSSETQYF